Sequencing of this T cell receptor beta chain was carried out in a study of vaccination effects on CD4 cells after COVID-19. Assay used: immunoSEQ multiplex PCR; TCRdb lists only in-frame clones, some missing. Seen here are more than 20,000 clones, roughly 80% observed once, and the top ten hold approximately 20%. CD4+ T cells specific for antigen were expanded with viral peptide pools by the ViraFEST assay before sequencing. Culture proceeded for 10 days, and CD4+ T cells were then isolated. Testing of the vaccine recipients showed negative nucleocapsid antibodies and no prior SARS-CoV-2 infection. As for this clone: What it binds is unknown.

The clonotype originates from a human donor who received a COVID-19 vaccine. The specimen comprised CD4+ T cells from PBMCs cultured with HCoV-NL63 spike peptides, sampled before COVID-19 vaccination.

The DNA for the CDR3 is TGTGCCAGCAGCCAAGATTCGGGACAGACCACCGGGGAGCAGTTCTTC. Translating gives CASSQDSGQTTGEQFF. This chain links TRBV3-1 (or the pseudogene TRBV3-2) with TRBJ2-1, with 7 bases matching TRBD1. V was pared by 0 bases and J by 10 bases, with 12 bases of the junction left unmatched. CDR1 is LGHDT and CDR2 is YNNKEL in the germline V gene (reference sequence). The CDR3 runs 16 residues.